This T cell receptor (beta chain) derives from a study of cytomegalovirus exposure and HLA in healthy donors. Study overall: Genotyping of 398 donors showed that roughly 83% belonged to the Caucasian-associated ancestry cluster.

V dropped 4 bases and J dropped 6 bases, with 7 bases sitting between them. The CDR3 runs to 12 residues. Germline CDR1 MNHEY, CDR2 SMNVEV (reference sequence). Findings and limits, study-wide: In a later analysis, productive TCRs from donors in an Asian-associated ancestry cluster reportedly carried fewer N-insertions than the cohort mean.

Details on this clone: The target antigen is unknown.

Both 60 Vbeta primers and 13 Jbeta primers went into the PCR. The assay was immunoSEQ multiplex PCR, and TCRdb's table has in-frame clones only and misses some. The sample gives 100,000 to 150,000 clones, 80% to 90% of which show up once; approximately 3.1% is in the top ten. Sequenced material: PBMCs. The TCR comes from a young woman in good health and CMV-seropositive. V is TRBV27 and J is TRBJ2-4; D not certain. CDR3 sequence (DNA): TGTGCCAGCAGTTCCCTAGGAAACATTCAGTACTTC. Its translation: CASSSLGNIQYF.